A selection of T cell receptor beta chains follows, all from one sample in a study of OX40 agonist ivuxolimab in advanced cancers. The protocol was immunoSEQ multiplex PCR, while the TCRdb copy is restricted to in-frame clones and leaves out a portion. The table shows more than 100,000 clones, with 90% to 95% occurring only once. Source: CD4+ or CD8+ T cells sorted from blood, taken in a trial of the OX40 agonist ivuxolimab. The source is an adult with an advanced solid tumor such as melanoma, head and neck, liver or kidney cancer. Both conserved end residues are part of each CDR3. Each record gives: CDR3 protein, CDR3 DNA, J gene, clone size, D gene, V gene. D genes are given only for firm matches. The size entry is marked missing in some rows and otherwise reads once, few, many or a size class.

CASSRGLAGLYNEQFF	TGCGCCAGCAGCCGGGGACTAGCGGGGTTGTACAATGAGCAGTTCTTC	TRBJ2-1	NA	TRBD2	TRBV4-3
CASSAGGNYGYTF	TGTGCCAGCAGCGCAGGGGGAAACTATGGCTACACCTTC	TRBJ1-2	NA	TRBD1	TRBV5-6
CASTLGGGVQEQYF	TGTGCCAGCACCCTGGGCGGGGGGGTTCAAGAGCAGTACTTC	TRBJ2-7	NA	TRBD2	TRBV6-5
CASYWDSSTDTQYF	TGTGCCAGCTACTGGGACAGTAGCACAGATACGCAGTATTTT	TRBJ2-3	NA	TRBD1	TRBV2
CASSKQGPGTEAFF	TGTGCCAGCAGTAAGCAGGGGCCGGGGACTGAAGCTTTCTTT	TRBJ1-1	NA	NA	TRBV6-1
CASSQDRASNQPQHF	TGTGCCAGCTCACAGGACAGGGCGAGCAATCAGCCCCAGCATTTT	TRBJ1-5	NA	TRBD1	TRBV18
CASSHIGVPSGNTIYF	TGTGCCAGCAGCCATATTGGGGTTCCCTCTGGAAACACCATATATTTT	TRBJ1-3	NA	NA	TRBV14
CASSWDREGNEKLFF	TGCGCCAGCAGCTGGGACAGAGAGGGTAATGAAAAACTGTTTTTT	TRBJ1-4	NA	TRBD1	TRBV5-1
CASSLELAGDREQFF	TGTGCCAGCAGCTTGGAACTAGCGGGAGATCGAGAGCAGTTCTTC	TRBJ2-1	NA	TRBD2	TRBV5-4
CASSSKGLAGNEQFF	TGTGCCAGCAGCTCCAAGGGACTAGCGGGGAATGAGCAGTTCTTC	TRBJ2-1	NA	TRBD2	TRBV11-2
CASSSRHYSNQPQHF	TGTGCCAGCAGTTCACGACATTATAGCAATCAGCCCCAGCATTTT	TRBJ1-5	once	NA	TRBV6-6
CASSPRTGWGPQHF	TGTGCCAGCAGCCCCCGGACAGGGTGGGGGCCCCAGCATTTT	TRBJ1-5	NA	TRBD1	TRBV9
CAISPWGANTGELFF	TGTGCCATCAGTCCATGGGGAGCCAACACCGGGGAGCTGTTTTTT	TRBJ2-2	NA	NA	TRBV10-3
CASSSNPSGSYEQYF	TGTGCCAGCAGCTCGAATCCTAGCGGTTCCTACGAGCAGTACTTC	TRBJ2-7	NA	TRBD2	TRBV5-6